These 28 T cell receptor beta chains were sequenced from one sample in a study of low-dose radiotherapy and immunotherapy resistance in tumors. With TRAV- and TRBV-specific primers, first-strand cDNA was made, covering the alpha and beta chains. TCRs underwent around 20 PCR cycles of amplification with a constant-region primer and V-primer adapter. MiXCR was run by TCRdb on the reads, yielding one entry per CDR3 protein. This table has around 68,000 distinct CDR3 sequences, about 30% appearing once. Time point in this sample: before trial treatment. The specimen was PBMCs, collected before treatment. All receptors derive from a male donor with rectosigmoid adenocarcinoma.

The table lists this clonotype with many counts. The V and J genes are TRBV20-1 and TRBJ1-3; 7 bases match TRBD1. The CDR3 totals 14 residues. V lost 1 base and J lost 2; bases outside the gene matches: 2. Germline loops: CDR1 DFQATT, CDR2 SNEGSKA (reference sequence). The CDR3 here is CSARGQGAGNTIYF. The CDR3 region has the DNA TGCAGTGCTAGAGGACAGGGTGCTGGAAACACCATATATTTT.

This clonotype appeared many times. The chain uses TRBV5-4 and TRBJ2-6; D is unclear. V shed 3 bases and J shed 2 bases, with 0 bases lying between them. This CDR3 is built from 12 residues. Germline-derived CDR1 and CDR2 are SGHNT and YYREEE (reference sequence). The CDR3 loop is CASSSGANVLTF. CDR3 coding DNA: TGTGCCAGCAGCTCTGGGGCCAACGTCCTGACTTTC.

This clonotype was counted at least ten times. This rearrangement joins TRBV28 to TRBJ2-1; the D gene is possibly TRBD2 (6 bases). Trimming removed 5 bases from V and 4 bases from J, with 21 bases in between. CDR1 is MDHEN, CDR2 SYDVKM, per germline. CDR3 length: 17 residues. The chain's CDR3 is CASSPGDGAVRYNEQFF. CDR3 DNA: TGTGCCAGCAGTCCGGGAGACGGTGCGGTTAGGTACAATGAGCAGTTCTTC.

Ten or more counts support this clonotype. The junction does not match germline at one end; this may be a read error. V and J are TRBV7-7 and TRBJ1-5; maybe TRBD1 (6 bases). The CDR3 contains 15 residues. Looked up from germline, CDR1 is SSHAT and CDR2 is FNYEAQ (reference sequence). The CDR3 region has the DNA TGTGCTAGCAGCCTCACAGGGATGGGACCTCGGCCCCAGCATTTT. Encoded protein: CASSLTGMGPRPQHF.

This clonotype was seen at least ten times. Here the CDR3 reads CASSGYSNQPQHF. CDR3 bases: TGTGCCAGCAGTGGGTATAGCAATCAGCCCCAGCATTTT. The chain combines TRBV7-9 with TRBJ1-5, with D unclear. This CDR3 spans 13 amino acids. Between the trimmed V and J ends, which lost 6 bases and 0 bases, there was a span of 6 bases. CDR1 SEHNR and CDR2 FQNEAQ come from the germline V gene (reference sequence). The entire variable domain, with the rest obtained from reference TRBV7-9 and TRBJ1-5, is as follows: DTGVSQNPRHKITKRGQNVTFRCDPISEHNRLYWYRQTLGQGPEFLTYFQNEAQLEKSRLLSDRFSAERPKGSFSTLEIQRTEQGDSAMYLCASSGYSNQPQHFGDGTRLSIL.

V gene TRBV11-2 combines with J gene TRBJ2-2; D is possibly TRBD1 (6 bases). CDR1 and CDR2 from the germline V gene are SGHAT and FQNNGV. The V end lost 6 bases, the J end lost 3 bases, and 17 bases lay between the germline ends. The CDR3 is made up of 16 amino acids. In DNA, the CDR3 is TGTGCCAGCAGACGACTCCAGGGGCCCTACACCGGGGAGCTGTTTTTT. Its translation: CASRRLQGPYTGELFF.

This chain connects TRBV28 to TRBJ2-7, with unresolved D. Deletions cut 7 bases from V and 2 bases from J, with 15 bases between. This CDR3 spans 14 amino acids. The germline gives CDR1 MDHEN, CDR2 SYDVKM. CDR3 coding DNA: TGTGCCAGCACCTGGGGTAGCTTTGCCTACGAGCAGTACTTC. Protein: CASTWGSFAYEQYF.

This clonotype was seen many times. This chain uses TRBV28 with TRBJ2-2; 10 bases map to TRBD2. Per the germline V gene, CDR1 is MDHEN and CDR2 is SYDVKM. Germline trimming cut 3 bases from V and 1 base from J; bases unmatched to any gene: 11. This CDR3 has 19 amino acids. The CDR3 spells CASSFMPSGGTLNTGELFF. CDR3 nucleotide sequence: TGTGCCAGCAGTTTTATGCCTAGCGGGGGTACTTTGAACACCGGGGAGCTGTTTTTT.

This clonotype showed up many times. This chain links TRBV2 with TRBJ2-7; D is possibly TRBD2 (7 bases). V lost 4 bases to trimming and J lost 0 bases, with 22 bases between them. The CDR3 is 18 amino acids. Germline values: CDR1 SNHLY, CDR2 FYNNEI. The CDR3 DNA follows: TGTGCCAGCAGTGGACGGGGGCAGAAGCGGGGAAACTCCTACGAGCAGTACTTC. It is translated as CASSGRGQKRGNSYEQYF.

This clonotype was counted many times. V and J are TRBV6-2 or TRBV6-3 and TRBJ2-7, with D perhaps TRBD2 (5 bases). This CDR3 is built from 13 residues. V lost 4 bases and J lost 2, with 9 bases in between. Per the germline V gene, CDR1 is MNHEY and CDR2 is SVGEGT. The CDR3 bases are TGTGCCAGCAGTTCGGACGGGGCCTACGAGCAGTACTTC. Its translation is CASSSDGAYEQYF.

This clonotype was detected once. The gene calls are TRBV6-5 and TRBJ1-1, with D uncertain. From germline, CDR1 is MNHEY and CDR2 SVGAGI. Deletions cut 6 bases from V and 3 bases from J, with 17 bases between. The CDR3 loop spans 15 amino acids. CDR3 sequence reads: CASSPLARLHTEAFF. The CDR3 DNA sequence: TGTGCCAGCAGCCCCCTGGCTAGGTTACACACTGAAGCTTTCTTT.

This clonotype showed up many times. The genes are TRBV6-4 and TRBJ2-1; the D is unclear. CDR3 length: 13 residues. Trimming pared 0 bases from V and 7 bases from J, leaving 7 bases between. CDR1 is MRHNA and CDR2 is SNTAGT in the germline V gene. In nucleotides, the CDR3 is TGTGCCAGCAGTGACTCGATACGGAATGAGCAGTTCTTC. Translated, it gives CASSDSIRNEQFF.

This clonotype was seen repeatedly, ten times or more. CDR3 region: CASSTGLTTGELFF. In DNA form, the CDR3 reads TGTGCCAGCAGCACGGGACTAACCACCGGGGAGCTGTTTTTT. The V and J genes are TRBV5-4 and TRBJ2-2; 7 bases map to TRBD2. The trim removed 4 bases at V and 4 bases at J, leaving 4 bases unmatched. The CDR3 covers 14 residues. Looked up from germline, CDR1 is SGHNT and CDR2 is YYREEE (reference sequence).

This clonotype has a count of ten or more. The chain links TRBV6-2 or TRBV6-3 to TRBJ2-5; tentative D call: TRBD1 (6 bases). This CDR3 has 15 amino acids. Trimming pared 4 bases from V and 2 bases from J, leaving 14 bases between. Germline V gene lookup returns CDR1 MNHEY and CDR2 SVGEGT. The CDR3, as DNA: TGTGCCAGCAGTTCCGGGACACTCATACAAGAGACCCAGTACTTC. Amino acid sequence: CASSSGTLIQETQYF.

There are many counts of this clonotype. The chain couples TRBV24-1 to TRBJ2-1; 10 bases map to TRBD2. The V gene end was trimmed by 4 bases and the J gene end by 4 bases; junction bases not matched to a gene: 12. The CDR3 spans 18 residues. CDR1 and CDR2 from the germline V gene are KGHDR and SFDVKD. CDR3 nucleotides: TGTGCCACCAGTGACCCTAGCGGGAGTAAGGGTACTTACAATGAGCAGTTCTTC. It yields the protein CATSDPSGSKGTYNEQFF.

The sample holds many counts of this clonotype. The rearrangement uses TRBV4-1 and TRBJ2-3; D remains unclear. V was trimmed by 3 bases and J by 4 bases, leaving 8 bases between them. The germline CDR1 and CDR2 sequences are MGHRA and YSYEKL. The CDR3 sequence is 13 residues long. The CDR3 sequence: CASSHPPADTQYF. The CDR3, as DNA: TGCGCCAGCAGCCACCCCCCGGCAGATACGCAGTATTTT.

The chain recombines TRBV28 with TRBJ1-2, with D possibly being TRBD1 (6 bases). Trimming cost V 5 bases and J 7 bases, with 11 bases left between them. This CDR3 contains 12 residues. Germline CDR1 is MDHEN and CDR2 is SYDVKM. For the CDR3, the DNA is TGTGCCAGCAGTCAGGGGATCTCTGGCTACACCTTC. Translation: CASSQGISGYTF.

The CDR3 DNA sequence: TGCGCCAGCAGCCAAACCCCTAGCGGGGGGGGGGCAGATACGCAGTTCTTC. Encoded protein: CASSQTPSGGGADTQFF. The chain recombines TRBV4-1 with TRBJ2-1; 12 nucleotides align to TRBD2. The V gene end was trimmed by 2 bases and the J gene end by 12 bases; junction bases not matched to a gene: 14. Germline V gene data show CDR1 as MGHRA and CDR2 as YSYEKL. This CDR3 is 17 amino acids long.

This clonotype was counted at least ten times. The rearrangement links TRBV10-3 to TRBJ1-6; 7 positions agree with TRBD1. The germline gives CDR1 ENHRY, CDR2 SYGVKD. V was clipped by 2 bases and J by 6 bases; unmatched bases: 10. The length of the CDR3 is 17 residues. CDR3 protein: CAISEGRDSILNSPLHF. The CDR3 bases are TGTGCCATCAGTGAGGGAAGGGACAGCATACTTAATTCACCCCTCCACTTT.

This clonotype was counted at least ten times. The DNA of the CDR3 is TGTGCCAGCAGCTTAAGTATCGGGGTCGAGCAGTTCTTC. Translation gives CASSLSIGVEQFF. The V call is TRBV7-9, the J call TRBJ2-1, with D perhaps TRBD2 (5 bases). CDR1 and CDR2 (germline): SEHNR, FQNEAQ (reference sequence). The CDR3 totals 13 residues. V was cut by 2 bases and J by 10 bases, with 12 bases left in between.

This clonotype appeared a few times. The junction differs from germline at one of its ends, possibly a read error. The CDR3 spells CASRRTGPSVF. Here the CDR3 DNA reads TGTGCCAGCAGACGGACAGGGCCGTCGGTCTTT. The V call is TRBV3-1, the J call TRBJ1-1; 8 bases line up with TRBD1. This CDR3 comprises 11 residues. Germline CDR1 reads LGHDT; CDR2 reads YNNKEL (reference sequence).

This clonotype was observed many times. V gene TRBV18 combines with J gene TRBJ1-1, with D perhaps TRBD1 (5 bases). This CDR3 is built from 13 residues. CDR1 is KGHSH and CDR2 is LQKENI in the germline V gene. V lost 2 bases to trimming and J lost 5 bases, with 9 bases between them. CDR3 nucleotides: TGTGCCAGCTCACCAAGGGGTGTTACTGAAGCTTTCTTT. This sequence encodes CASSPRGVTEAFF.

Comment on this clonotype: A read error likely explains this, since a far larger clone differs by one base. The rearrangement uses TRBV6-6 and TRBJ2-1, with TRBD2 matching over 8 bases. Germline lookup yields CDR1 MNHNY and CDR2 SVGAGI (reference sequence). The junction had 10 bases not matched to a gene; V was cut back by 2 bases and J by 13 bases. The CDR3 covers 14 residues. The CDR3, as DNA: TGTGCCAGCAGTTACCAGACTAGCGAGAGGGCCCAGTTCTTC. This gives the protein CASSYQTSERAQFF.

This clonotype was seen a single time. The chain carries TRBV5-1 and TRBJ2-2; D gene uncertain. From germline, CDR1 is SGHRS and CDR2 YFSETQ. The CDR3 loop spans 15 amino acids. Between the trimmed V and J ends, which lost 2 bases and 1 base, there was a span of 9 bases. The CDR3 DNA follows: TGCGCCAGCAGCTTAAAAACAGTGAACACCGGGGAGCTGTTTTTT. The encoded protein is CASSLKTVNTGELFF.

This clonotype was seen a few times. The CDR3 DNA reads TGTGCCAGCAGCTTATCAGGGAGCTCCTACGAGCAGTACTTC. It translates to CASSLSGSSYEQYF. The rearrangement links TRBV5-4 to TRBJ2-7; D is tentatively TRBD1 or TRBD2 (5 bases each). Deletions cut 2 bases from V and 0 bases from J, with 9 bases between. The CDR3 has 14 residues. From germline, CDR1 is SGHNT and CDR2 YYREEE (reference sequence).

This clonotype was counted many times. The chain is built from TRBV12-3 or TRBV12-4 and TRBJ2-3; D uncertain. V was cut by 7 bases and J by 7 bases, with 21 bases left in between. The length of the CDR3 is 15 residues. The CDR3 sequence: CASNHQRLSTHTQYF. The CDR3 DNA follows: TGTGCCAGCAACCATCAGAGACTTTCTACACATACGCAGTATTTT.

This clonotype has at least ten counts. The rearrangement uses TRBV28 and TRBJ2-4, with TRBD1 matching 7 bases. Trimming took 5 bases from V and 0 from J; bases not matched to a gene: 13. The CDR3 is 18 amino acids. In germline, CDR1 is MDHEN, CDR2 SYDVKM. The CDR3 loop reads CASSLGTDATLAKNIQYF. As DNA, the CDR3 is TGTGCCAGCAGTCTAGGGACAGACGCTACTTTAGCCAAAAACATTCAGTACTTC.

This clonotype was seen repeatedly, ten times or more. The CDR3 coding sequence is TGCAGTGCCAGGCGGGGCGGCCCAAGGGATGAGCAGTTCTTC. It codes for CSARRGGPRDEQFF. V usage is TRBV20-1 and J usage is TRBJ2-1; TRBD2 is a possible D gene (6 bases). The CDR3 runs to 14 residues. CDR1 DFQATT and CDR2 SNEGSKA come from the germline V gene (reference sequence). Trimming took off 6 bases at V and 8 bases at J, with 20 bases between the two ends.